This T cell receptor beta chain was sequenced for a study of CD4 and CD8 cells across lung adenocarcinoma regions listed by TCRdb under 2018. Regarding the study in general: Intratumor heterogeneity of the T cell receptor repertoire was examined by comparing tumor centers with tumor margins.

Patients with localized lung adenocarcinoma, a subtype of non-small cell lung cancer, were used as donors. These samples came from the centers of localized lung adenocarcinomas. For TCR repertoire analysis, CD8+ T cells taken from tumor tissue were profiled apart from CD4+ T cells. V and J lose 2 bases and 7 bases, and a span of 17 bases separates them. The germline V gene sets CDR1 to MNHNS and CDR2 to SASEGT. Including the terminal cysteine and phenylalanine, the CDR3 comprises 15 residues. Of all the DNA, just the CDR3 is kept, 45 bases in frame from base 1. The library was generated by PCR. Reads for this sample came from a HiSeq X Ten. TCRdb passed the public sequencing reads through fastp at Q25 and MiXCR, retaining productive beta sequences. For every CDR3 protein sequence, its rows merge into one entry that carries the most common genes and DNA. A total of roughly 11,000 distinct CDR3 sequences appear in this sample, 53% of them only once. The top ten constitute about 33% of the sample.

Remarks on this clonotype: Which antigen it targets is not known. Per-base quality was not reported, and no clone a single base away is much larger than it.

This receptor was taken from a female donor with lung adenocarcinoma. The CD4 and CD8 labels of this study may be unreliable. The rearrangement combines TRBV6-1 with TRBJ2-5; no D gene call is confident. Sequencing was done on a sample of CD8+ T cells from the center of a lung tumor. The cell subset or site label of this sample denotes: tumor center region. CDR3 protein: CASSEWTAVVGTQYF. The DNA is TGTGCCAGCAGTGAATGGACCGCCGTAGTTGGGACCCAGTACTTC.